This paragraph reports one T cell receptor beta chain. Clinical symptoms, serum thyroxine and TRAb, thyroid ultrasound and orbital computed tomography were used for the diagnoses. The source of the sample is a study of T cells in Graves' hyperthyroidism and ophthalmopathy. Researchers took RNA transcripts and amplified the TCR beta CDR3 regions from them. A first-round RT-PCR of the TCR CDR3 used the HTBI primer set. Each CDR3 protein is one row after TCRdb ran MiXCR on the multiplex PCR reads. Seen here are approximately 520,000 distinct CDR3 sequences, less than 25% observed once, and the top ten hold more than 20%. Trimming took 5 bases from V and 3 from J, leaving 14 bases between them. CDR3 length: 14 residues. Germline assignment: CDR1 MNHEY and CDR2 SMNVEV (reference sequence).

This chain uses TRBV27 with TRBJ2-7; D is uncertain. This TCR derives from a man aged 18 to 35 with Graves' hyperthyroidism. Input material: blood. DNA of the CDR3: TGTGCCAGCAGTGAGCTAGGCGGAAACTACGAGCAGTACTTC. Translating it yields CASSELGGNYEQYF.